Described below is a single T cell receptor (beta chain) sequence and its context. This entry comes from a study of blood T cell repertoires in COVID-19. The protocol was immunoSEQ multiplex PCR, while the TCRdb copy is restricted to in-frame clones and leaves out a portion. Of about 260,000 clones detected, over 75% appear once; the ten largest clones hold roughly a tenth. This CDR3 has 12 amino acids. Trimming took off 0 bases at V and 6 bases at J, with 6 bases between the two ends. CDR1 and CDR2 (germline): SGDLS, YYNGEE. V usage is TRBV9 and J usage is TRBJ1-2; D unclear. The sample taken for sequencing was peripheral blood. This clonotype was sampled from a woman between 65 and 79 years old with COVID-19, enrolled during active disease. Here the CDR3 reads CASSVDGNGYTF. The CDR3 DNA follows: TGTGCCAGCAGCGTAGACGGGAATGGCTACACCTTC.